This T cell receptor (beta chain) is drawn from a study of blood T cell repertoires in COVID-19. Study-level background: Samples of COVID-19 (acute and convalescent) were obtained from the United States, Italy and Spain.

Methods used by the authors: How many nucleated cells were present was estimated from reference gene primer amplification. Generated by immunoSEQ multiplex PCR, the TCRdb table keeps only in-frame clones and is missing some. V and J calls and clone size come straight from that table; D and trimming were deduced from the DNA. The table includes about 250,000 clones, 89% detected once. There are 15 residues in the CDR3. CDR1 is SNHLY and CDR2 is FYNNEI in the germline V gene. Trimming cost V 4 bases and J 4 bases; bases outside gene matches: 9. Participants were aged about 18 to 89 years from 24 US areas. Participant-reported clinical history was the basis for cohort assignment.

The sequenced sample was PBMCs or T cells enriched from blood (not recorded which). The sequence came from a woman between 25 and 40 years old with acute COVID-19. The rearrangement uses TRBV2 and TRBJ1-2, with 7 nucleotides matching TRBD1. The DNA of the CDR3 is TGTGCCAGCAGTGCACAAACAGGGGCTAGCTATGGCTACACCTTC. It translates to CASSAQTGASYGYTF.